Following are 14 T cell receptor beta chains from one sample sequenced in a study of spatial heterogeneity in lung cancer. As for time point: sample taken at primary tumor resection. Researchers sequenced whole RNA taken from tumor, nontumor lung or frozen PBMC without sorting. TCRdb reanalysed the 5' RACE reads using MiXCR and keeps one entry per CDR3 protein. The sample has fewer than 20,000 distinct CDR3 sequences, around a fifth seen once. This specimen was PBMCs, taken at surgery. Source of these receptors: a male donor with early-stage non-small cell lung cancer.

This clonotype appeared many times. The chain couples TRBV7-8 to TRBJ2-3; no clear D gene. CDR1 is SGHVS and CDR2 is FQNEAQ in the germline V gene. Trimming left V 5 bases short and J 2 bases short, with 11 bases between. The CDR3 extends over 14 amino acids. CDR3 residues: CASSPHGPTDTQYF. The CDR3, as DNA: TGTGCCAGCAGCCCCCATGGCCCCACAGATACGCAGTATTTT.

As to this clonotype: A much larger clone differs by one base, so this may be a read error. CDR3 sequence reads: CDSSLSLDAEKLFF. In nucleotides, the CDR3 is TGTGACAGCAGCTTAAGTCTTGATGCTGAAAAACTGTTTTTT. The V call is TRBV11-2, the J call TRBJ1-4; D remains unclear. Per the germline V gene, CDR1 is SGHAT and CDR2 is FQNNGV. This CDR3 is 14 amino acids long.

This clonotype was detected a few times. This chain connects TRBV19 to TRBJ2-1, with D perhaps TRBD1 (5 bases). Germline lookup yields CDR1 LNHDA and CDR2 SQIVND (reference sequence). The CDR3 contains 16 residues. The V end lost 5 bases, the J end lost 0 bases, and 14 bases lay between the germline ends. The CDR3, as DNA: TGTGCCAGTAGTTTGATGGACACCCGCTCCTACAATGAGCAGTTCTTC. Translation: CASSLMDTRSYNEQFF.

This clonotype was counted at least ten times. The chain combines TRBV9 with TRBJ2-4; tentatively, D is TRBD2 (7 bases). Germline V gene data show CDR1 as SGDLS and CDR2 as YYNGEE. The ends were cut back, 3 bases at V and 7 bases at J, with 17 bases in the middle. CDR3 size: 15 residues. The CDR3 loop reads CASSDSGGPGNIQYF. In DNA form, the CDR3 reads TGTGCCAGCAGCGATTCGGGGGGCCCGGGGAACATTCAGTACTTC.

Here the CDR3 reads CASSQGGGKSPLHF. DNA of the CDR3: TGTGCCAGCAGCCAAGGCGGGGGGAAATCACCCCTCCACTTT. This chain uses TRBV3-1 with TRBJ1-6; weak D call: TRBD1 (5 bases). Trimming pared 1 base from V and 10 bases from J, leaving 11 bases between. The CDR3 has 14 residues. In germline, CDR1 is LGHDT, CDR2 YNNKEL (reference sequence).

V and J are TRBV6-6 and TRBJ2-4; 10 positions match TRBD2. With V trimmed by 4 bases and J by 4 bases, 1 base remained unmatched. The CDR3 runs to 14 residues. From germline, CDR1 is MNHNY and CDR2 SVGAGI (reference sequence). The CDR3 is CASSWTSGKNIQYF. The CDR3 DNA reads as TGTGCCAGCAGTTGGACTAGCGGAAAAAACATTCAGTACTTC.

This clonotype is deemed medium-sized. Here the CDR3 reads CASSTGTGNSEKLFF. CDR3 DNA: TGTGCCAGCTCAACCGGGACAGGGAACAGTGAAAAACTGTTTTTT. The chain has TRBV18 and TRBJ1-4, with 9 bases matching TRBD1. The trim removed 5 bases at V and 7 bases at J, leaving 8 bases unmatched. Germline CDR1 and CDR2: KGHSH and LQKENI. This CDR3 comprises 15 residues.

V is TRBV6-2 or TRBV6-3 and J is TRBJ2-5, with D maybe TRBD1 (6 bases). This CDR3 comprises 17 residues. Germline V lookup: CDR1 MNHEY, CDR2 SVGEGT. The ends were cut back, 7 bases at V and 4 bases at J, with 25 bases in the middle. In DNA form, the CDR3 reads TGTGCCAGCAACCCACCGGGACACCCCTCGCTGATAGAGACCCAGTACTTC. It is translated as CASNPPGHPSLIETQYF.

This chain connects TRBV12-3 or TRBV12-4 to TRBJ1-4; perhaps TRBD1 as D (6 bases). V dropped 3 bases and J dropped 10 bases, with 18 bases sitting between them. The CDR3 totals 15 residues. The CDR3 reads CASSFTGTITGKLFF. In DNA, the CDR3 is TGTGCCAGCAGTTTCACCGGGACAATTACAGGAAAACTGTTTTTT.

This clonotype was recorded many times. The chain couples TRBV18 to TRBJ1-5; D gene unclear. The germline V gene has CDR1 KGHSH and CDR2 LQKENI. The CDR3 totals 14 residues. Trimming cost V 6 bases and J 0 bases, with 9 bases left between them. CDR3 amino acids: CASSSRDSNQPQHF. CDR3 bases: TGTGCCAGCTCGTCTCGGGATAGCAATCAGCCCCAGCATTTT.

V usage is TRBV5-1 and J usage is TRBJ2-4; maybe TRBD2 (6 bases). CDR1 is SGHRS and CDR2 is YFSETQ in the germline V gene. V was clipped by 1 base and J by 1 base, with 9 bases between them. The CDR3 is 15 residues long. This CDR3 reads CASSLFRGAKNIQYF. The CDR3 DNA sequence: TGCGCCAGCAGCTTGTTCCGGGGGGCCAAAAACATTCAGTACTTC.

This clonotype was picked up a small number of times. The rearrangement uses TRBV6-9 and TRBJ2-4; D might be TRBD1 (5 bases). Germline V gene data show CDR1 as MNHGY and CDR2 as SVAAGI. Trimming removed 4 bases at V and 0 bases at J, with 16 bases between. CDR3 length equals 17 residues. The CDR3 nucleotides are TGTGCCAGCAGTTCACGACAGCCAGACCTAGCCAAAAACATTCAGTACTTC. It specifies CASSSRQPDLAKNIQYF.

This clonotype was seen ten or more times. This chain uses TRBV7-2 with TRBJ2-3; D may correspond to TRBD1 or TRBD2 (5 bases each). CDR3 size: 16 residues. The germline V gene has CDR1 SGHTA and CDR2 FQGNSA. The V end was cut by 5 bases, the J end by 4 bases, with 19 bases between. The CDR3 coding sequence is TGTGCCAGCAGCGGGGAAGCAGGGAGTATTCCAGATACGCAGTATTTT. Its translation is CASSGEAGSIPDTQYF.

The chain combines TRBV4-2 with TRBJ2-7; D unresolved. CDR3 length: 14 residues. Trimming took 4 bases from V and 6 from J, leaving 16 bases between them. Germline CDR1 LGHNA, CDR2 YNFKEQ. In nucleotides, the CDR3 is TGTGCCAGCAGCCCCCCGGCAGGAAGAAGCGAGCAGTACTTC. Translation gives CASSPPAGRSEQYF.